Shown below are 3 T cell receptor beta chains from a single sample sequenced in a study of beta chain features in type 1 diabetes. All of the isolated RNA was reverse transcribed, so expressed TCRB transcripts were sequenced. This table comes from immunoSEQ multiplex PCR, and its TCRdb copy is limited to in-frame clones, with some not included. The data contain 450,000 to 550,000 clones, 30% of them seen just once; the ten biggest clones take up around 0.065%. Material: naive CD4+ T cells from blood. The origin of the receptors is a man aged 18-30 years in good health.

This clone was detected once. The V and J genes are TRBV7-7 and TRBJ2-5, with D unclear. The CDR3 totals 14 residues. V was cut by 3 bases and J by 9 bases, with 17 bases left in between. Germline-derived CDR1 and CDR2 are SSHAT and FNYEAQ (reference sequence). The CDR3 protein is CASSFGRTVGSQYF. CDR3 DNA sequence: TGTGCCAGCAGCTTCGGACGCACCGTGGGGTCCCAGTACTTC.

The CDR3 loop reads CASSAEGGLSQPQHF. The CDR3 DNA follows: TGTGCCAGCAGCGCAGAAGGGGGGTTGAGTCAGCCCCAGCATTTT. The chain combines TRBV9 with TRBJ1-5, with D possibly matching TRBD1 (6 bases). V shed 3 bases and J shed 6 bases, with 16 bases lying between them. The CDR3 is made up of 15 amino acids. Germline V gives CDR1 SGDLS, CDR2 YYNGEE.

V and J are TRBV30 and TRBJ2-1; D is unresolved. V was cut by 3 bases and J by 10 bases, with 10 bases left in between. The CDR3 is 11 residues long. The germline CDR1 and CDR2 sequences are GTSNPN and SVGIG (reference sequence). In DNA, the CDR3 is TGTGCCTGGAGCGCTACGTCGGAGCAGTTCTTC. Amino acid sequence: CAWSATSEQFF.